The 2 T cell receptor beta chains given below trace back to one sample, sequenced in a study of shared clonotypes between healthy human individuals. Method: immunoSEQ multiplex PCR; TCRdb's copy keeps in-frame clones and lacks some. The table shows over a million clones, with 75% to 80% occurring only once. Sequencing input: memory CD4+ T cells from PBMCs. Subset here: CD45RA-negative fraction. These receptors all stem from a man aged 18 to 29 in good health. Some clones in this sample may be carry-over from other donors' samples.

CDR3 sequence: CASSPRDSSYEQYF. CDR3 in DNA: TGTGCCAGCTCCCCCCGGGACTCTTCCTACGAGCAGTACTTC. This rearrangement joins TRBV18 to TRBJ2-7; possibly TRBD2 for D (6 bases). The CDR3 sequence is 14 residues long. Trimming left V 6 bases short and J 1 base short, with 13 bases between. The germline gives CDR1 KGHSH, CDR2 LQKENI.

This clone was observed a handful of times. The CDR3 coding sequence is TGTGCCACCAGCAGAGGGGGTGCTGGAAACACCATATATTTT. Protein product: CATSRGGAGNTIYF. The rearrangement links TRBV15 to TRBJ1-3; no clear D gene. Germline-derived CDR1 and CDR2 are LNHNV and YYDKDF (reference sequence). The CDR3 spans 14 residues. The V end lost 1 base, the J end lost 2 bases, and 6 bases lay between the germline ends.